The sequence of this T cell receptor beta chain was determined in a study of blood T cell repertoires in COVID-19. V was shortened by 2 bases and J by 7 bases, with 14 bases between the two germline ends. Germline-derived CDR1 and CDR2 are MNHNY and SVGAGI (reference sequence). The CDR3 spans 14 residues. Profiling relied on immunoSEQ multiplex PCR, and the TCRdb table lists in-frame clones only, not all of them. The sample yields some 350,000 clones, around 87% seen once. Sequencing was performed on PBMCs or T cells enriched from blood (not recorded which). This receptor was obtained from a woman between 25 and 40 years old who had recovered from COVID-19. The chain carries TRBV6-6 and TRBJ1-1; TRBD1 is a possible D gene (5 bases). The CDR3 nucleotides are TGTGCCAGCAGTTACGACAGTAATGAACTTGAAGCTTTCTTT. Its translation is CASSYDSNELEAFF.